This T cell receptor (beta chain) stems from a study of T cell changes during pregnancy in multiple sclerosis. The table came from immunoSEQ multiplex PCR; TCRdb's copy has only in-frame clones and leaves some out. In the table there are 78,000 or so clones, under 95% of which are singletons. Germline-derived CDR1 and CDR2 are KGHSH and LQKENI. CDR3 length: 19 amino acids. Deletions cut 2 bases from V and 7 bases from J, with 27 bases between. Sequenced here: peripheral blood, sampled before pregnancy. The receptor comes from a female donor with multiple sclerosis, enrolled in a pregnancy study. The chain links TRBV18 to TRBJ1-5, with a weak D call TRBD1 (5 bases). CDR3 DNA: TGTGCCAGCTCACCATCAACTCCGAGGAAGGGGTCGTTTCGGCAGCCCCAGCATTTT. Translation gives CASSPSTPRKGSFRQPQHF.